Listed below are T cell receptor beta chains from one sample, sequenced in a study of T cell repertoires in cytomegalovirus infection. TCRdb independently ran MiXCR on the reads; one entry per CDR3 protein. Among about 530,000 distinct CDR3 sequences listed, more than 20% were seen once. The sequencing input was PBMCs. The receptors stem from a human donor in good health (CMV status not recorded). Some clones in this sample may be carry-over from other donors' samples. The CDR3 runs from the conserved cysteine through the conserved F or W. The D gene is left open where the match is weak. Clone size is shown for a subset of rows, as once, few, many or a class of expanded clone.

TRBV12-3/TRBV12-4	-	TRBJ2-5	few	TGTGCCAGCAGTACGAGGGAGTTTCCACAAGAGACCCAGTACTTC	CASSTREFPQETQYF
TRBV12-3/TRBV12-4	-	TRBJ1-2	few	TGTGCCAGCAGAGGACAGAGGAGCTACACCTTC	CASRGQRSYTF
TRBV11-2	-	TRBJ1-2	many	TGTGCCAGTCAGGGAGGCTATGGCTACACCTTC	CASQGGYGYTF
TRBV4-1	TRBD1	TRBJ1-5	few	TGCGCCAGCAGCCAACTCGGACAGGGGAGGCAGCCCCAGCATTTT	CASSQLGQGRQPQHF
TRBV12-3/TRBV12-4	-	TRBJ1-1	-	TGTGCCAGTGGACGGTTGAACACTGAAGCTTTCTTT	CASGRLNTEAFF
TRBV19	-	TRBJ1-1	few	TGTGCCAGTAGTGCGCGGCGCCGGGACCGAAGAGGGTTAAACACTGAAGCTTTCTTT	CASSARRRDRRGLNTEAFF
TRBV29-1	TRBD1	TRBJ1-1	few	TGCAGCGTAGGGAGACAGGGGGCAGCAACTGAAGCTTTCTTT	CSVGRQGAATEAFF
TRBV29-1	-	TRBJ1-2	few	TGCAGCGCTATAGGGCAGGTAGACTATGGCTACACCTTC	CSAIGQVDYGYTF
TRBV12-3/TRBV12-4	TRBD2	TRBJ2-1	many	TGTGCCAGCAGTACGGGAGTAGCGGGATCCAATGAGCAGTTCTTC	CASSTGVAGSNEQFF
TRBV4-1	TRBD1	TRBJ1-2	-	TGCGCCAGCAGCCAAGATCTGGACAGGGGAAACTATGGCTACACCTTC	CASSQDLDRGNYGYTF
TRBV7-8	-	TRBJ2-2	many	TGTGCCAGCAGCGCTACTAAGAACACCGGGGAGCTGTTTTTT	CASSATKNTGELFF
TRBV13	-	TRBJ1-3	-	TGTGCCAGCAGCTTGGAAAGAAACACCATACATTTT	CASSLERNTIHF
TRBV7-2	-	TRBJ2-5	many	TGTGCCAGCAGCGCCCCCCGGGGGGCTACCCAAGAGACCCAGTACTTC	CASSAPRGATQETQYF
TRBV12-3/TRBV12-4	-	TRBJ1-3	-	TGTGCCGTCAGGCGCGGCATCGGCTCTGGAAACACCATATATTTT	CAVRRGIGSGNTIYF
TRBV12-3/TRBV12-4	TRBD1	TRBJ2-5	-	TGTGCCAGCACCCTGACGGACAGGGAACAAGAGACCCAGTACTTC	CASTLTDREQETQYF
TRBV12-3/TRBV12-4	-	TRBJ1-2	-	TGTGCCACCTCGTTTAACTATGGCTACACCTTC	CATSFNYGYTF
TRBV18	-	TRBJ2-7	many	TGTGCCAGCTCACAAGGGATCGAGCAGTACTTC	CASSQGIEQYF
TRBV6-1	TRBD1	TRBJ2-7	-	TGTGCCAGGAGACAGGGTTCCTACGAGCAGTACTTC	CARRQGSYEQYF
TRBV2	-	TRBJ2-5	once	TGTGCCAGCGCCCTCGAGACCCAGTACTTC	CASALETQYF
TRBV29-1	TRBD2	TRBJ2-5	many	TGCAGCGTAGCAATAGCGGGAGTCTGGGAGACCCAGTACTTC	CSVAIAGVWETQYF
TRBV19	TRBD1	TRBJ1-6	few	TGTGCCAGTAGTGCTACCAGGGACAGGCGGAATTCACCCCTCCACTTT	CASSATRDRRNSPLHF
TRBV7-2	-	TRBJ2-2	few	TGTGCCAGCAGCAAAGGGACATCGGACACCGGGGAGCTGTTTTTT	CASSKGTSDTGELFF
TRBV4-1	-	TRBJ2-3	-	TGCGCCAGCAGCCAAGAATGGGCTGGCACAGATACGCAGTATTTT	CASSQEWAGTDTQYF
TRBV7-2	TRBD2	TRBJ2-2	many	TGTGCCAGCAGCCCCCTTAGCGGGAGGAGCACCGGGGAGCTGTTTTTT	CASSPLSGRSTGELFF
TRBV3-1	-	TRBJ1-1	-	TGTGCCAGCAGCCATGGGGGGGGTACTGAAGCTTTCTTT	CASSHGGGTEAFF
TRBV28	TRBD2	TRBJ2-1	once	TGTGCCAGCAGGAACCTTCAAGCGGGAGGGCCCGAAAATGAGCAGTTCTTC	CASRNLQAGGPENEQFF
TRBV6-2/TRBV6-3	-	TRBJ1-1	few	TGTGCCAGCAACCCCTACCTACACACTGAAGCTTTCTTT	CASNPYLHTEAFF
TRBV27	TRBD1	TRBJ2-7	-	TGTGCCAGCAGTACACAGGGGGCTTACGAGCAGTACTTC	CASSTQGAYEQYF
TRBV7-2	TRBD1	TRBJ1-2	many	TGTGCCAGCACCTGGACAGGGTTCAGCTATGGCTACACCTTC	CASTWTGFSYGYTF
TRBV7-2	TRBD1	TRBJ1-4	many	TGTGCCAGCAGCTTACGGGGACAGGCTAATGAAAAACTGTTTTTT	CASSLRGQANEKLFF
TRBV27	-	TRBJ1-6	few	TGTGCCAGCAGTTTCGGGGAGAATAATTCACCCCTCCACTTT	CASSFGENNSPLHF
TRBV30	TRBD1	TRBJ1-1	-	TGTGCCTGGTCACGGACAGGGGACACTGAAGCTTTCTTT	CAWSRTGDTEAFF
TRBV7-2	TRBD1	TRBJ1-6	many	TGTGCCAGCAGCTTACGACAGGGAAGGGCCTCTTATTCACCCCTCCACTTT	CASSLRQGRASYSPLHF
TRBV27	TRBD1	TRBJ1-5	-	TGTGCCAGCAGTGGGAGGGGGCGAGGGTCCCAGCATTTT	CASSGRGRGSQHF
TRBV6-1	-	TRBJ1-1	-	TGTGCCAGCAGTACCCTTGCCACTGAAGCTTTCTTT	CASSTLATEAFF
TRBV14	-	TRBJ1-2	-	TGTGCCAGCAGCCAAGTAAACCTTAACTATGGCTACACCTTC	CASSQVNLNYGYTF
TRBV4-2	-	TRBJ2-1	-	TGTGCCAGCAGCCAAGAACCGACGGGAACCCCATACAGCGAGCAGTTCTTC	CASSQEPTGTPYSEQFF
TRBV5-6	-	TRBJ2-7	-	TGTGCCAGCAGCCGGACAGATCACTACGAGCAGTACTTC	CASSRTDHYEQYF
TRBV5-1	-	TRBJ2-7	few	TGCGCCAGCAGCTCTAGCCCTACAACCTACGAGCAGTACTTC	CASSSSPTTYEQYF
TRBV25-1	-	TRBJ1-2	few	TGTGCCAGCAGTGAACTTGGGGGACATAGAGCCTATGGCTACACCTTC	CASSELGGHRAYGYTF
TRBV7-2	TRBD1	TRBJ1-5	-	TGTGCCAGCAGCCCTAATGGACAGGGTGAGCCCCAGCATTTT	CASSPNGQGEPQHF
TRBV7-8	-	TRBJ2-7	many	TGTGCCAGCAGCTTCCAGCCTACGACGGACGAGCAGTACTTC	CASSFQPTTDEQYF